These 21 T cell receptor beta chains were all obtained from the same sample, sequenced in a study of T cell changes during pregnancy in multiple sclerosis. The assay was immunoSEQ multiplex PCR, and TCRdb's table has in-frame clones only and misses some. The repertoire holds 60,000 or so clones, with 91% as singletons. This material consisted of peripheral blood, taken before pregnancy. The receptors originated from a female donor with multiple sclerosis, enrolled in a pregnancy study.

The J gene is TRBJ1-2, the V gene TRBV9; D uncertain. The germline gives CDR1 SGDLS, CDR2 YYNGEE. This CDR3 has 14 amino acids. The V end lost 0 bases, the J end lost 1 base, and 7 bases lay between the germline ends. CDR3 nucleotide sequence: TGTGCCAGCAGCGTAGGTGGAGGTAACTATGGCTACACCTTC. It yields the protein CASSVGGGNYGYTF.

The chain recombines TRBV29-1 with TRBJ1-1; D may be TRBD1 (5 bases). In germline, CDR1 is SQVTM, CDR2 ANQGSEA. The CDR3 extends over 12 amino acids. V lost 7 bases and J lost 4, with 13 bases in between. CDR3 sequence (DNA): TGCAGCGCCTCCCAGGGCGCCACTGAAGCTTTCTTT. Its translation is CSASQGATEAFF. The full variable domain, rest sourced from reference TRBV29-1 and TRBJ1-1, is SAVISQKPSRDICQRGTSLTIQCQVDSQVTMMFWYRQQPGQSLTLIATANQGSEATYESGFVIDKFPISRPNLTFSTLTVSNMSPEDSSIYLCSASQGATEAFFGQGTRLTVV.

This chain connects TRBV19 to TRBJ2-1, with D uncertain. The germline V gene encodes CDR1 LNHDA and CDR2 SQIVND (reference sequence). The V and J ends lost 5 bases and 2 bases respectively, with 10 bases between them. The length of the CDR3 is 14 residues. The CDR3 spells CASSLADPYNEQFF. The CDR3, as DNA: TGTGCCAGTAGTCTTGCGGATCCCTACAATGAGCAGTTCTTC.

The chain combines TRBV7-2 with TRBJ2-5; 9 nucleotides align to TRBD2. The CDR3 totals 17 residues. The V segment lost 2 bases and the J segment 4 bases; nucleotides outside the gene matches: 11. Per the germline V gene, CDR1 is SGHTA and CDR2 is FQGNSA. CDR3 loop: CASSLYEGAGGRETQYF. In nucleotides, the CDR3 is TGTGCCAGCAGCTTATATGAGGGAGCGGGGGGTAGAGAGACCCAGTACTTC.

This clone occurred a few times. The gene calls are TRBV11-3 and TRBJ1-6, with 7 positions matching TRBD1. The CDR3 has 14 amino acids. V trimming: 3 bases; J trimming: 7 bases; junction bases outside the gene matches: 3. CDR1 is SGHNT and CDR2 is YENEEA in the germline V gene. The CDR3 protein is CASSFQGVNSPLHF. CDR3 DNA: TGTGCCAGCAGCTTCCAGGGGGTCAATTCACCCCTCCACTTT. The entire variable domain, with the rest obtained from reference TRBV11-3 and TRBJ1-6, is as follows: EAGVVQSPRYKIIEKKQPVAFWCNPISGHNTLYWYLQNLGQGPELLIRYENEEAVDDSQLPKDRFSAERLKGVDSTLKIQPAELGDSAVYLCASSFQGVNSPLHFGNGTRLTVT.

The count of this clone is one. The rearrangement links TRBV21-1 to TRBJ2-3; no check of the table's D call, TRBD2, against the DNA was made. TRBV21-1 is shown as a pseudogene. The CDR3 has 15 residues. Here the CDR3 DNA reads TGTGCCAGCAGCAAAAGTTCGCCACTCACAGATACGCAGTATTTT. This translates into CASSKSSPLTDTQYF.

This chain uses TRBV18 with TRBJ2-5; TRBD1 agrees at 7 bases. Germline-derived CDR1 and CDR2 are KGHSH and LQKENI. The CDR3 covers 16 residues. Trimming removed 4 bases from V and 4 bases from J; junction bases left unmatched: 12. The CDR3 DNA is TGTGCCAGCTCACTCCAGAGGGGGCCGGAGGCAGAGACCCAGTACTTC. Protein sequence: CASSLQRGPEAETQYF.

The chain employs TRBV29-1 and TRBJ2-5; D may be TRBD2 (5 bases). Trimming removed 7 bases at V and 2 bases at J, with 17 bases between. This CDR3 is built from 14 residues. The germline CDR1 and CDR2 sequences are SQVTM and ANQGSEA. CDR3 nucleotide sequence: TGCAGCGCCTTAGACACTGGAGGTCAAGAGACCCAGTACTTC. It codes for CSALDTGGQETQYF.

The gene calls are TRBV4-3 and TRBJ1-2; tentatively, D is TRBD1 (6 bases). Trimming removed 4 bases from V and 5 bases from J, with 14 bases in between. CDR3 length: 14 amino acids. Germline CDR1 and CDR2: LGHNA and YSLEER. DNA for the CDR3: TGCGCCAGCAGCCCGGACAGCCTGGGGTATGGCTACACCTTC. Its protein is CASSPDSLGYGYTF.

The chain joins TRBV4-3 to TRBJ2-6, with D possibly matching TRBD2 (5 bases). Looked up from germline, CDR1 is LGHNA and CDR2 is YSLEER. Trimming stripped 0 bases from V and 2 bases from J, with 11 bases between. The CDR3 extends over 17 amino acids. CDR3 loop: CASSQDREWTGANVLTF. DNA for the CDR3: TGCGCCAGCAGCCAAGATAGGGAGTGGACTGGGGCCAACGTCCTGACTTTC.

This sequence joins TRBV4-2 and TRBJ2-3; TRBD2 agrees at 9 bases. Germline values: CDR1 LGHNA, CDR2 YNFKEQ. V was clipped by 11 bases and J by 1 base; unmatched bases: 4. The CDR3 spans 13 residues. The CDR3 here is CAFQRGGTDTQYF. Written as DNA, the CDR3 is TGTGCCTTCCAGCGGGGGGGCACAGATACGCAGTATTTT.

This clone has just a few counts. The gene calls are TRBV18 and TRBJ1-1; 10 bases are a match to TRBD1. V gave up 6 bases and J gave up 1 base; unmatched junction bases: 11. The V gene's germline CDR1 is KGHSH and CDR2 LQKENI. CDR3 length: 17 residues. The CDR3 DNA sequence: TGTGCCAGCTCGCCCAGACAGGGGGCTCCCCCGAACACTGAAGCTTTCTTT. This codes for CASSPRQGAPPNTEAFF.

The chain carries TRBV5-1 and TRBJ1-4; unclear D gene. Trimming shortened V by 0 bases and J by 0 bases, and 6 bases separated the two germline ends. The V gene's germline CDR1 is SGHRS and CDR2 YFSETQ. The CDR3 is 15 residues long. The CDR3 DNA is TGCGCCAGCAGCTTGGATACAGCAACTAATGAAAAACTGTTTTTT. Encoded protein: CASSLDTATNEKLFF.

The chain recombines TRBV9 with TRBJ1-6; 7 bases map to TRBD1. V lost 3 bases to trimming and J lost 2 bases; unmatched junction nucleotides: 5. The germline V gene has CDR1 SGDLS and CDR2 YYNGEE. The CDR3 has 16 amino acids. This CDR3 is CASSGHRGTYNSPLHF. The CDR3 nucleotides read TGTGCCAGCAGCGGACACAGGGGAACCTATAATTCACCCCTCCACTTT.

To note about this clone: The sample contains more than one DNA sequence encoding this CDR3. The V call is TRBV30, the J call TRBJ1-1; possible D gene TRBD1, 5 bases. Germline V lookup: CDR1 GTSNPN, CDR2 SVGIG (reference sequence). The CDR3 contains 12 residues. V was cut by 2 bases and J by 4 bases, with 8 bases left in between. The CDR3 DNA reads TGTGCCTGGAGTTTGGGGGGCACTGAAGCTTTCTTT. Its protein product is CAWSLGGTEAFF.

This clone appeared a single time. The V and J genes are TRBV2 and TRBJ2-3, with 12 bases fitting TRBD2. Looked up from germline, CDR1 is SNHLY and CDR2 is FYNNEI. CDR3 length: 18 residues. Trimming cost V 5 bases and J 3 bases; bases outside gene matches: 12. The CDR3 nucleotides read TGTGCCAGCAGTCTACTAGCGGGGGGCCCCCCCGGGACAGATACGCAGTATTTT. Translated: CASSLLAGGPPGTDTQYF.

V and J are TRBV5-8 and TRBJ1-2; D is perhaps TRBD1 (5 bases). The germline CDR1 and CDR2 sequences are SGHTS and YDEGEE. The CDR3 extends over 14 amino acids. The V gene lost 3 bases and the J gene lost 5 bases, with 14 bases spanning the gap. This chain's CDR3 is CASSSGLGLYGYTF. The CDR3 DNA follows: TGTGCCAGCAGCTCCGGACTGGGACTGTATGGCTACACCTTC.

The V and J genes are TRBV12-5 and TRBJ2-5; TRBD1 matches 7 bases. CDR1 LGHNT and CDR2 FRNRAP come from the germline V gene. V lost 1 base to trimming and J lost 6 bases; unmatched junction nucleotides: 11. The CDR3 covers 16 residues. The DNA for the CDR3 is TGTGCTAGTGGTTTGGGGGACAGAAGCATGAGGAAGACCCAGTACTTC. Amino acid sequence: CASGLGDRSMRKTQYF. Using reference TRBV12-5 and TRBJ2-5 for the parts outside the CDR3, the full variable domain is DARVTQTPRHKVTEMGQEVTMRCQPILGHNTVFWYRQTMMQGLELLAYFRNRAPLDDSGMPKDRFSAEMPDATLATLKIQPSEPRDSAVYFCASGLGDRSMRKTQYFGPGTRLLVL.

This clone showed up just once. The chain uses TRBV19 and TRBJ1-5; 10 nucleotides match TRBD1. V was clipped by 5 bases and J by 6 bases; unmatched bases: 4. Germline V gives CDR1 LNHDA, CDR2 SQIVND (reference sequence). The CDR3 runs to 14 residues. The CDR3 here is CASSAGQGGQPQHF. The CDR3 DNA reads TGTGCCAGTAGTGCCGGACAGGGGGGTCAGCCCCAGCATTTT. Drawing the rest from reference TRBV19 and TRBJ1-5, the complete variable domain is DGGITQSPKYLFRKEGQNVTLSCEQNLNHDAMYWYRQDPGQGLRLIYYSQIVNDFQKGDIAEGYSVSREKKESFPLTVTSAQKNPTAFYLCASSAGQGGQPQHFGDGTRLSIL.

V and J are TRBV6-5 and TRBJ2-6; TRBD2 matches at 7 bases. The J segment lost 2 bases and the V segment lost 0 bases, leaving 1 base of the junction unmatched. CDR1 and CDR2 from the germline V gene are MNHEY and SVGAGI. This CDR3 is 16 amino acids long. The CDR3 loop is CASSYSSGTGANVLTF. The DNA for the CDR3 is TGTGCCAGCAGTTACTCCAGCGGGACTGGGGCCAACGTCCTGACTTTC.

The chain employs TRBV18 and TRBJ1-1; no clear D. The CDR3 sequence is 13 residues long. Looked up from germline, CDR1 is KGHSH and CDR2 is LQKENI. The germline V and J ends were trimmed by 3 bases and 6 bases, with 11 bases remaining between them. Written as DNA, the CDR3 is TGTGCCAGCTCACCTTCGCCGGGGTCTGAAGCTTTCTTT. Translating it yields CASSPSPGSEAFF.